This TCR beta chain was documented in a study of cytomegalovirus exposure and HLA in healthy donors. A note on this clone: The antigen is undetermined.

The junction had 6 bases not matched to a gene; V was cut back by 0 bases and J by 7 bases. The CDR3 totals 15 residues. CDR1 and CDR2 from the germline V gene are LGHNA and YNFKEQ. Whole-study results and caveats: CMV serostatus was the only immune exposure information that was available.

The PCR made use of 60 Vbeta and 13 Jbeta primers. In the original analysis: There were about 80 million unique TCR beta chains by a later count, and approximately 12 million of them were shared. Using immunoSEQ multiplex PCR, the repertoire was profiled, and TCRdb retains in-frame clones only, with some absent. That table supplies the V and J calls and clone size; D and trimming were determined from the DNA. Here the sample spans approximately 160,000 clones, more than 80% being singletons. Specimen: PBMCs. This TCR was sampled from a woman aged 18-29 years in good health and CMV-seronegative. This chain connects TRBV4-2 to TRBJ1-2; TRBD1 aligns across 9 bases. The CDR3 DNA reads TGTGCCAGCAGCCAAGATAGGACAGGGGACCGTGGCTACACCTTC. Its translation is CASSQDRTGDRGYTF.